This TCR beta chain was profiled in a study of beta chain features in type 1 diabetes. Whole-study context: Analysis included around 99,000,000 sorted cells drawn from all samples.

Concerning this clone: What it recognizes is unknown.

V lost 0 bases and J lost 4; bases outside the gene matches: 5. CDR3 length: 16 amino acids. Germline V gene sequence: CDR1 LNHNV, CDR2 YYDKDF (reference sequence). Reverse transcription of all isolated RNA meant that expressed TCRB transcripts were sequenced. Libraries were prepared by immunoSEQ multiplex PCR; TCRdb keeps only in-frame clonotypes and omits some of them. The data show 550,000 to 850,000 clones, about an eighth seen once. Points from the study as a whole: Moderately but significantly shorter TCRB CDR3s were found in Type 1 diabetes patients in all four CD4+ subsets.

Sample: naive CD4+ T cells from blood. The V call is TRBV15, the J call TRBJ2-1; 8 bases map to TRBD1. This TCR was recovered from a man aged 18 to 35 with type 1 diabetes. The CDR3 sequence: CATSRDPDRAYNEQFF. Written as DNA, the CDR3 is TGTGCCACCAGCAGAGATCCGGACAGGGCTTACAATGAGCAGTTCTTC.